These 14 T cell receptor beta chains were sequenced from one sample in a study of T cell responses to AZD1222 COVID-19 vaccine. Clones were sequenced by immunoSEQ multiplex PCR, and TCRdb holds only the in-frame ones, with some missing. The table lists tens of thousands of clones, approximately 85% of them singletons, with approximately 15% in the top ten. The sequencing here drew on peripheral blood, taken on day 0 of AZD1222 vaccination. These receptors all stem from an adult in good health.

This chain joins TRBV6-2 or TRBV6-3 and TRBJ2-7; D possibly corresponds to TRBD2 (5 bases). Germline CDR1 reads MNHEY; CDR2 reads SVGEGT. Trimming pared 2 bases from V and 1 base from J, leaving 21 bases between. This CDR3 region has 18 residues. The CDR3 reads CASSYRADSLRGSYEQYF. The DNA of the CDR3 is TGTGCCAGCAGTTACAGGGCAGACTCTCTCCGGGGATCCTACGAGCAGTACTTC.

The table lists this clone with a few counts. V gene TRBV2 combines with J gene TRBJ2-2, with D possibly matching TRBD1 (6 bases). The CDR3 consists of 15 residues. Trimming removed 4 bases at V and 4 bases at J, with 13 bases between. Germline CDR1 and CDR2: SNHLY and FYNNEI. CDR3 residues: CASSGYWGRTGELFF. The CDR3 bases are TGTGCCAGCAGTGGTTATTGGGGGCGCACCGGGGAGCTGTTTTTT.

The chain couples TRBV19 to TRBJ1-1, with 10 bases aligning to TRBD1. CDR1 and CDR2 from the germline V gene are LNHDA and SQIVND (reference sequence). The CDR3 totals 16 residues. With V trimmed by 7 bases and J by 5 bases, 13 bases remained unmatched. The CDR3 spells CASIVGTGVALTEAFF. CDR3 bases: TGTGCCAGTATTGTCGGGACAGGGGTCGCCCTTACTGAAGCTTTCTTT. The full variable domain, its missing parts supplied by reference TRBV19 and TRBJ1-1, is DGGITQSPKYLFRKEGQNVTLSCEQNLNHDAMYWYRQDPGQGLRLIYYSQIVNDFQKGDIAEGYSVSREKKESFPLTVTSAQKNPTAFYLCASIVGTGVALTEAFFGQGTRLTVV.

The chain is built from TRBV9 and TRBJ1-1; D remains unclear. The CDR3 runs 13 residues. Germline CDR1 SGDLS, CDR2 YYNGEE. The V end lost 0 bases, the J end lost 0 bases, and 3 bases lay between the germline ends. CDR3 in DNA: TGTGCCAGCAGCGTAGGAATGAACACTGAAGCTTTCTTT. This sequence encodes CASSVGMNTEAFF.

The V gene is TRBV6-1, the J gene TRBJ1-6; perhaps TRBD1 as D (6 bases). Germline assignment: CDR1 MNHNS and CDR2 SASEGT. V was trimmed by 8 bases and J by 10 bases, leaving 18 bases between them. This CDR3 spans 14 amino acids. CDR3 DNA: TGTGCCAGCCGCAGGGGCATGAGCGAGTCACCCCTCCACTTT. This encodes CASRRGMSESPLHF.

This sequence joins TRBV28 and TRBJ1-5; D call uncertain. Trimming stripped 6 bases from V and 1 base from J, with 10 bases between. Germline CDR1 reads MDHEN; CDR2 reads SYDVKM. The CDR3 length is 14 residues. CDR3 sequence: CASRALISNQPQHF. In nucleotides, the CDR3 is TGTGCCAGCAGAGCGTTGATCAGCAATCAGCCCCAGCATTTT. Drawing the rest from reference TRBV28 and TRBJ1-5, the complete variable domain is DVKVTQSSRYLVKRTGEKVFLECVQDMDHENMFWYRQDPGLGLRLIYFSYDVKMKEKGDIPEGYSVSREKKERFSLILESASTNQTSMYLCASRALISNQPQHFGDGTRLSIL.

The chain links TRBV6-5 to TRBJ1-2; D is undetermined. Looked up from germline, CDR1 is MNHEY and CDR2 is SVGAGI. This CDR3 comprises 13 residues. The V gene lost 7 bases and the J gene lost 4 bases, with 13 bases spanning the gap. The DNA for the CDR3 is TGTGCCAGCATAATAGATTCGTTCTATGGCTACACCTTC. Its translation is CASIIDSFYGYTF.

The chain joins TRBV19 to TRBJ2-2; 7 bases line up with TRBD1. The ends lost 3 bases at V and 1 base at J; junction bases unmatched: 2. The CDR3 has 15 amino acids. Germline V CDR1 and CDR2: LNHDA, SQIVND (reference sequence). The CDR3, as DNA: TGTGCCAGTAGTATTTGGGACAGGAACACCGGGGAGCTGTTTTTT. This gives the protein CASSIWDRNTGELFF.

The V call is TRBV30, the J call TRBJ1-5, with TRBD1 identical over 8 bases. This CDR3 is 14 amino acids long. Losses at the gene ends were 2 bases for V and 6 bases for J; bases not matched to a gene: 6. The germline V gene has CDR1 GTSNPN and CDR2 SVGIG (reference sequence). CDR3: CAWSPGGMGQPQHF. In nucleotides, the CDR3 is TGTGCCTGGAGTCCAGGGGGCATGGGTCAGCCCCAGCATTTT.

The rearrangement joins TRBV3-1 (or the pseudogene TRBV3-2) to TRBJ1-6, with D perhaps matching TRBD1 (5 bases). With 6 bases removed from V and 7 bases from J, the gap between germline ends came to 13 bases. Germline CDR1 is LGHDT and CDR2 is YNNKEL (reference sequence). The CDR3 sequence is 14 residues long. DNA of the CDR3: TGTGCCAGCAGTCCACGGGACGGGAATTCACCCCTCCACTTT. Protein: CASSPRDGNSPLHF.

This clone was seen only once. This sequence joins TRBV6-5 and TRBJ1-4; weak D call: TRBD1 (5 bases). From germline, CDR1 is MNHEY and CDR2 SVGAGI. There are 14 residues in the CDR3. Trimming pared 2 bases from V and 8 bases from J, leaving 12 bases between. CDR3 sequence: CASSYLEGTEKLFF. DNA of the CDR3: TGTGCCAGCAGTTACCTGGAGGGGACGGAAAAACTGTTTTTT.

V is TRBV7-9 and J is TRBJ2-5; 8 nucleotides line up with TRBD1. Germline V gene sequence: CDR1 SEHNR, CDR2 FQNEAQ (reference sequence). CDR3 length equals 15 residues. V lost 5 bases, J lost 0 bases, and 5 bases stayed unmatched. Written as DNA, the CDR3 is TGTGCCAGCAGCCGACAGGGGCTGTACCAAGAGACCCAGTACTTC. It is translated as CASSRQGLYQETQYF.

In its sample, this clone was seen once. The chain is built from TRBV6-5 and TRBJ2-1, with D tentatively TRBD1 or TRBD2 (5 bases each). The CDR3 contains 15 residues. Germline lookup yields CDR1 MNHEY and CDR2 SVGAGI. Trimming shortened V by 0 bases and J by 3 bases, and 9 bases separated the two germline ends. The CDR3 sequence is CASSYSGGYYNEQFF. The CDR3 DNA sequence: TGTGCCAGCAGTTACTCTGGGGGATACTACAATGAGCAGTTCTTC.

This sequence joins TRBV18 and TRBJ2-7; a weak D match, TRBD2 (5 bases). This CDR3 spans 14 amino acids. CDR1 and CDR2 from the germline V gene are KGHSH and LQKENI. The V and J ends lost 1 base and 2 bases respectively, with 9 bases between them. CDR3 residues: CASSPLSETYEQYF. In DNA form, the CDR3 reads TGTGCCAGCTCACCACTTAGCGAGACCTACGAGCAGTACTTC.